Listed below are T cell receptor beta chains from one sample, sequenced in a study of CD8 T cells in ankylosing spondylitis. Each CDR3 protein is one row after TCRdb ran MiXCR on the 5' RACE reads. Among just over 350,000 distinct CDR3 sequences listed, 20% were seen once. The sequenced sample was blood, either unsorted or a sorted T cell fraction (not recorded which). Every receptor here comes from a male donor with ankylosing spondylitis or in good health (not recorded which). The CDR3 runs from the conserved cysteine through the conserved F or W. Each record gives: clone size, V gene, D gene, J gene, CDR3 DNA, CDR3 protein. A D gene is named only where the DNA matches it firmly. Some rows have no size entry. The others give once, few or many, or a class for an expanded clone.

clone size: many; V gene: TRBV2; D gene: TRBD2; J gene: TRBJ2-1; CDR3 DNA: TGTGCCACCTCCCTACTAGCGGGGGGGCCCAATGAGCAGTTCTTC; CDR3 protein: CATSLLAGGPNEQFF
clone size: -; V gene: TRBV12-3/TRBV12-4; D gene: -; J gene: TRBJ2-3; CDR3 DNA: TGTGCCAGCAGATTGGGGGGAGATACGCAGTATTTT; CDR3 protein: CASRLGGDTQYF
clone size: few; V gene: TRBV30; D gene: -; J gene: TRBJ2-3; CDR3 DNA: TGTGCCTGGCAGGACTTGACAGATACGCAGTATTTT; CDR3 protein: CAWQDLTDTQYF
clone size: -; V gene: TRBV12-3/TRBV12-4; D gene: TRBD1; J gene: TRBJ1-5; CDR3 DNA: TGTGCCAGCAGTCCCCGGACAGGGGAAACCCAGCATTTT; CDR3 protein: CASSPRTGETQHF
clone size: -; V gene: TRBV25-1; D gene: TRBD1; J gene: TRBJ2-5; CDR3 DNA: TGTGCCAGCAGTGAATTTGGGACAGAACGGGAGACCCAGTACTTC; CDR3 protein: CASSEFGTERETQYF
clone size: few; V gene: TRBV20-1; D gene: TRBD2; J gene: TRBJ2-1; CDR3 DNA: TGCAGTGCTAGAGATATGTTGGGACTAGCGGGGGAAAGGGGTGAGCAGTTCTTC; CDR3 protein: CSARDMLGLAGERGEQFF
clone size: few; V gene: TRBV7-9; D gene: -; J gene: TRBJ2-7; CDR3 DNA: TGTGCCAGCAGCTTAGGGGGGCCCTCCTACGAGCAGTACTTC; CDR3 protein: CASSLGGPSYEQYF
clone size: -; V gene: TRBV7-9; D gene: -; J gene: TRBJ2-1; CDR3 DNA: TGTGCCAGCAGTCCTTGGGGGGGCGCCCTGGATGAGCAGTTCTTC; CDR3 protein: CASSPWGGALDEQFF
clone size: -; V gene: TRBV11-2; D gene: TRBD2; J gene: TRBJ2-3; CDR3 DNA: TGTGCCAGCAGCTTAGGGTGGGTAGCGGGGGGGCTGGAGGATACGCAGTATTTT; CDR3 protein: CASSLGWVAGGLEDTQYF
clone size: -; V gene: TRBV12-3/TRBV12-4; D gene: -; J gene: TRBJ2-2; CDR3 DNA: TGTGCCAGCACTCTAACTACGGGGAACACCGGGGAGCTGTTTTTT; CDR3 protein: CASTLTTGNTGELFF
clone size: -; V gene: TRBV6-5; D gene: -; J gene: TRBJ2-3; CDR3 DNA: TGTGCAAGCTCTTACTGGGGTGGGAGAGATACGCAGTATTTT; CDR3 protein: CASSYWGGRDTQYF
clone size: -; V gene: TRBV20-1; D gene: -; J gene: TRBJ2-3; CDR3 DNA: TGCAGTGCCCTATCCCGGGACCACGAGCTTACGCAGTATTTT; CDR3 protein: CSALSRDHELTQYF
clone size: many; V gene: TRBV6-5; D gene: -; J gene: TRBJ2-1; CDR3 DNA: TGTGCCAGCAGTTACCCCCCCGAAGGGCGTCCCTTCAATGAGCAGTTCTTC; CDR3 protein: CASSYPPEGRPFNEQFF
clone size: -; V gene: TRBV20-1; D gene: -; J gene: TRBJ1-2; CDR3 DNA: TGCAGTGCTAGTGGGAGTTATGGCTACACCTTC; CDR3 protein: CSASGSYGYTF
clone size: -; V gene: TRBV12-3/TRBV12-4; D gene: TRBD2; J gene: TRBJ2-1; CDR3 DNA: TGTGCCAGCAGAACTAGCGGGGAACCATCCTCATTCTTC; CDR3 protein: CASRTSGEPSSFF
clone size: -; V gene: TRBV29-1; D gene: TRBD1; J gene: TRBJ1-1; CDR3 DNA: TGCAGCGTCATACAGGGGCCGAACACTGAAGCTTTCTTT; CDR3 protein: CSVIQGPNTEAFF
clone size: -; V gene: TRBV6-5; D gene: TRBD1; J gene: TRBJ2-7; CDR3 DNA: TGTGCCAGCAGTCACCCCCACGGGACAGGGGATTACGAGCAGTACTTC; CDR3 protein: CASSHPHGTGDYEQYF
clone size: few; V gene: TRBV18; D gene: TRBD2; J gene: TRBJ2-1; CDR3 DNA: TGTGCCAGCTCACCACAGCGGGGAGTCTATGAGCAGTTCTTC; CDR3 protein: CASSPQRGVYEQFF
clone size: few; V gene: TRBV20-1; D gene: -; J gene: TRBJ2-7; CDR3 DNA: TGCAGTGCTTCACGGGCCGTTTTAATCTACGAGCAGTACTTC; CDR3 protein: CSASRAVLIYEQYF
clone size: few; V gene: TRBV27; D gene: TRBD2; J gene: TRBJ2-3; CDR3 DNA: TGTGCCAGCAGTATACTAGCGCCGCAGGATACGCAGTATTTT; CDR3 protein: CASSILAPQDTQYF
clone size: -; V gene: TRBV15; D gene: -; J gene: TRBJ2-3; CDR3 DNA: TGTGCCACCAGCAGAGTAGGGTTACGGGGGCACACAGATACGCAGTATTTT; CDR3 protein: CATSRVGLRGHTDTQYF
clone size: -; V gene: TRBV29-1; D gene: -; J gene: TRBJ1-1; CDR3 DNA: TGCAGCGTGACGGGTCGAGACACTGAAGCTTTCTTT; CDR3 protein: CSVTGRDTEAFF
clone size: once; V gene: TRBV28; D gene: -; J gene: TRBJ2-2; CDR3 DNA: TGTGCCAGCAGTGGCCGGGACGGCGGGGAGCTGTTTTTT; CDR3 protein: CASSGRDGGELFF
clone size: few; V gene: TRBV11-2; D gene: -; J gene: TRBJ2-3; CDR3 DNA: TGTGCCAGCAGCTTAGGGGCAGCTCTCAGCACAGATACGCAGTATTTT; CDR3 protein: CASSLGAALSTDTQYF
clone size: -; V gene: TRBV7-2; D gene: -; J gene: TRBJ2-3; CDR3 DNA: TGTGCCAGCAGCTCACGAATACGCGGGGACATTTGGGATACGCAGTATTTT; CDR3 protein: CASSSRIRGDIWDTQYF
clone size: many; V gene: TRBV12-3/TRBV12-4; D gene: -; J gene: TRBJ2-7; CDR3 DNA: TGTGCCAGCAGTTTAATAGCCTACGAGCAGTACTTC; CDR3 protein: CASSLIAYEQYF
clone size: few; V gene: TRBV3-1; D gene: -; J gene: TRBJ2-5; CDR3 DNA: TGTGCCAGCAGCCCCAGGGGTGGGGGCCCTCAAGAGACCCAGTACTTC; CDR3 protein: CASSPRGGGPQETQYF
clone size: once; V gene: TRBV2; D gene: TRBD1; J gene: TRBJ2-2; CDR3 DNA: TGTGCCAGCAGTGAAGATCCGGGACAGCTATCGACCGGGGAGCTGTTTTTT; CDR3 protein: CASSEDPGQLSTGELFF
clone size: few; V gene: TRBV15; D gene: -; J gene: TRBJ2-3; CDR3 DNA: TGTGCCACCAGCAGAACTGACTTCACAGATACGCAGTATTTT; CDR3 protein: CATSRTDFTDTQYF
clone size: -; V gene: TRBV12-3/TRBV12-4; D gene: -; J gene: TRBJ2-3; CDR3 DNA: TGTGCCAGCGGCCCAGTGGATACGCAGTATTTT; CDR3 protein: CASGPVDTQYF
clone size: few; V gene: TRBV3-1; D gene: -; J gene: TRBJ2-7; CDR3 DNA: TGTGCCAGCAGCCAAGATGCGGACAGACCTTACGAGCAGTACTTC; CDR3 protein: CASSQDADRPYEQYF
clone size: -; V gene: TRBV2; D gene: -; J gene: TRBJ2-7; CDR3 DNA: TGTGCCAGCAGTGGTATGGAAACCTACGAGCAGTACTTC; CDR3 protein: CASSGMETYEQYF
clone size: -; V gene: TRBV30; D gene: -; J gene: TRBJ2-7; CDR3 DNA: TGTGCCTGGAGTGCTTACGGGACACCATACTCCTACGAGCAGTACTTC; CDR3 protein: CAWSAYGTPYSYEQYF
clone size: -; V gene: TRBV20-1; D gene: -; J gene: TRBJ2-1; CDR3 DNA: TGCAGTGCTAGAGATTCCCCCCTTATGCTCTTC; CDR3 protein: CSARDSPLMLF
clone size: many; V gene: TRBV12-3/TRBV12-4; D gene: TRBD1; J gene: TRBJ1-5; CDR3 DNA: TGTGCCAGCAGCCCCGGCCAGGGGGATCAGCCCCAGCATTTT; CDR3 protein: CASSPGQGDQPQHF